Listed below are T cell receptor beta chains from one sample, sequenced in a study. TCRdb independently ran MiXCR on the 5' RACE reads; one entry per CDR3 protein. The sample holds about 6,200 distinct CDR3 sequences; 55% to 70% are singletons and the top ten take around 4%. The sequencing sample was made of tumor-infiltrating memory CD4+ T cells sorted from the breast tumor. These receptors all stem from a female donor with breast cancer. Both conserved end residues are part of each CDR3. Fields, in order: V gene, clone size, CDR3 protein. Rows may omit the clone size; those that give it use once, few, many or a size class.

TRBV7-6 | NA | CASSLGRYYEQYF
TRBV7-9 | NA | CASSFIVNIEAFF
TRBV19 | NA | CASSTGGRAGNTGELFF
TRBV7-6 | NA | CATLLGDGYTF
TRBV12-3/TRBV12-4 | NA | CASTFDRGTTEAFF
TRBV10-1 | NA | CASSDGPGQGTDTQYF
TRBV5-1 | NA | CASSLLREGTEAFF
TRBV7-6 | few | CASSLRQQETQYF
TRBV7-9 | NA | CASSSGQTEQYF
TRBV5-1 | NA | CASSGQGAAYNEQFF
TRBV20-1 | NA | CSVTDTMNTEAFF
TRBV7-9 | NA | CASSSPDRTNSPLHF
TRBV20-1 | NA | CSATRAHEQYF
TRBV7-3 | NA | CASSSTGFGNSPLHF
TRBV7-7 | NA | CASGSNTGNEQFF
TRBV10-3 | NA | CATTDRVPNEQFF
TRBV7-3 | NA | CASSSQGGSTDTQYF
TRBV4-1 | NA | CASSQWRTEKLFF
TRBV12-3/TRBV12-4 | NA | CASSSWISGGQETQYF
TRBV29-1 | NA | CSVIRQGDTEAFF
TRBV5-5 | few | CASSLRPTDTQYF
TRBV5-1 | NA | CASSFQSQETQYF
TRBV20-1 | NA | CSARDKGDTQYF
TRBV20-1 | NA | CSARVLGYGYTF
TRBV6-1 | NA | CASRDHLPRDRGIYGCTF